This entry lists 12 T cell receptor beta chains sequenced from one sample in a study of PD-1 blockade in classical Hodgkin lymphoma. Sample time point: cycle 4 day 1 (C4D1), after more than 5 weeks of nivolumab. Each patient experienced a relapse that followed autologous stem cell transplantation, and brentuximab vedotin exposure varied. The table came from immunoSEQ multiplex PCR; TCRdb's copy has only in-frame clones and leaves some out. The sample holds 90,000 or so clones, around 78% seen once. Sequencing used peripheral blood mononuclear cells (PBMCs), obtained before the fourth cycle of nivolumab. The receptors originated from a human donor with classical Hodgkin lymphoma.

The CDR3 loop reads CATQGPRNTEAFF. The CDR3 DNA reads TGTGCCACGCAGGGGCCGAGGAACACTGAAGCTTTCTTT. The rearrangement joins TRBV7-9 to TRBJ1-1, with D perhaps TRBD1 (6 bases). The CDR3 is made up of 13 amino acids. Germline values: CDR1 SEHNR, CDR2 FQNEAQ (reference sequence). Trimming pared 10 bases from V and 1 base from J, leaving 13 bases between. Filled out from reference TRBV7-9 and TRBJ1-1, the complete variable domain reads DTGVSQNPRHKITKRGQNVTFRCDPISEHNRLYWYRQTLGQGPEFLTYFQNEAQLEKSRLLSDRFSAERPKGSFSTLEIQRTEQGDSAMYLCATQGPRNTEAFFGQGTRLTVV.

This clone turned up a few times. The V call is TRBV6-1, the J call TRBJ1-1; unclear D gene. V shed 10 bases and J shed 0 bases, with 12 bases lying between them. This CDR3 is 13 amino acids long. Germline-derived CDR1 and CDR2 are MNHNS and SASEGT. In DNA, the CDR3 is TGTGCCAATAGACTCGTTTTGAACACTGAAGCTTTCTTT. This encodes CANRLVLNTEAFF.

The chain joins TRBV5-1 to TRBJ1-1; tentative D call: TRBD1 (5 bases). From germline, CDR1 is SGHRS and CDR2 YFSETQ. The V end was cut by 6 bases, the J end by 3 bases, with 18 bases between. This CDR3 spans 15 amino acids. DNA of the CDR3: TGCGCCAGCACCCGTCGGGGGGAAGTTGACACTGAAGCTTTCTTT. Amino acid sequence: CASTRRGEVDTEAFF.

This sequence joins TRBV11-2 and TRBJ1-1, with TRBD1 identical over 9 bases. Trimming cost V 3 bases and J 7 bases; bases outside gene matches: 6. The length of the CDR3 is 14 residues. Per germline, CDR1 SGHAT and CDR2 FQNNGV. In DNA form, the CDR3 reads TGTGCCAGCAGCTTCATACAGGGGGCCGGTGAAGCTTTCTTT. It specifies CASSFIQGAGEAFF. The full variable domain, in which reference TRBV11-2 and TRBJ1-1 provide the parts outside the CDR3, is EAGVAQSPRYKIIEKRQSVAFWCNPISGHATLYWYQQILGQGPKLLIQFQNNGVVDDSQLPKDRFSAERLKGVDSTLKIQPAKLEDSAVYLCASSFIQGAGEAFFGQGTRLTVV.

This clone was seen once. The gene calls are TRBV5-4 and TRBJ1-1; no reliable D call. Germline V gene lookup returns CDR1 SGHNT and CDR2 YYREEE (reference sequence). Trimming pared 3 bases from V and 11 bases from J, leaving 11 bases between. The CDR3 runs 11 residues. The CDR3 nucleotides read TGTGCCAGCAGCTCAGACTACCAGGCTTTCTTT. It translates to CASSSDYQAFF.

J is TRBJ2-7 and V is TRBV6-5; TRBD1 matches 8 bases. This CDR3 contains 14 residues. The germline gives CDR1 MNHEY, CDR2 SVGAGI. Germline trimming cut 4 bases from V and 2 bases from J; bases unmatched to any gene: 4. This CDR3 reads CASSSGTGPYEQYF. The CDR3 DNA is TGTGCCAGCAGTTCAGGGACAGGCCCCTACGAGCAGTACTTC.

The genes are TRBV7-2 and TRBJ2-3, with TRBD2 identical over 9 bases. The CDR3 consists of 14 residues. Germline-derived CDR1 and CDR2 are SGHTA and FQGNSA. The trim removed 4 bases at V and 3 bases at J, leaving 2 bases unmatched. CDR3 DNA sequence: TGTGCCAGCAGCTACAGCGGGAGGACAGATACGCAGTATTTT. Its protein is CASSYSGRTDTQYF.

The J gene is TRBJ1-2, the V gene TRBV6-5; unclear D gene. CDR1 and CDR2 from the germline V gene are MNHEY and SVGAGI. V was pared by 2 bases and J by 0 bases, with 7 bases between. This CDR3 spans 14 amino acids. The CDR3 nucleotides read TGTGCCAGCAGTTACCTCCAGGCTAACTATGGCTACACCTTC. Its translation: CASSYLQANYGYTF.

The chain combines TRBV27 with TRBJ1-3, with D maybe TRBD1 (5 bases). Germline CDR1 MNHEY, CDR2 SMNVEV (reference sequence). V lost 2 bases, J lost 0 bases, and 8 bases lay in between. The CDR3 extends over 15 amino acids. The CDR3 region is CASSLAGSSGNTIYF. Here the CDR3 DNA reads TGTGCCAGCAGTTTAGCAGGGAGCTCTGGAAACACCATATATTTT.

The rearrangement joins TRBV9 to TRBJ2-1, with 9 bases lining up with TRBD2. V shed 4 bases and J 10 bases; nucleotides not matched to a gene: 12. The CDR3 totals 15 residues. Germline CDR1 SGDLS, CDR2 YYNGEE. As DNA, the CDR3 is TGTGCCAGCAGCTCCTTAGCGGGAGCGGGGTCGGAGCAGTTCTTC. Translating it yields CASSSLAGAGSEQFF.

The J gene is TRBJ1-1, the V gene TRBV7-2; D is unclear. This CDR3 is 13 amino acids long. V gave up 1 base and J gave up 4 bases, with 7 bases separating them. Germline V gene lookup returns CDR1 SGHTA and CDR2 FQGNSA. The CDR3 nucleotides read TGTGCCAGCAGCTTAGGGGTGACCACTGAAGCTTTCTTT. Translating gives CASSLGVTTEAFF.

The V and J genes are TRBV6-5 and TRBJ1-2; tentatively, D is TRBD1 (5 bases). This CDR3 has 16 amino acids. CDR1 and CDR2 from the germline V gene are MNHEY and SVGAGI. V was trimmed by 3 bases and J by 4 bases, leaving 18 bases between them. The DNA for the CDR3 is TGTGCCAGCAGTTATTCCCTGGGGCGCCGTAGCTATGGCTACACCTTC. Protein product: CASSYSLGRRSYGYTF.